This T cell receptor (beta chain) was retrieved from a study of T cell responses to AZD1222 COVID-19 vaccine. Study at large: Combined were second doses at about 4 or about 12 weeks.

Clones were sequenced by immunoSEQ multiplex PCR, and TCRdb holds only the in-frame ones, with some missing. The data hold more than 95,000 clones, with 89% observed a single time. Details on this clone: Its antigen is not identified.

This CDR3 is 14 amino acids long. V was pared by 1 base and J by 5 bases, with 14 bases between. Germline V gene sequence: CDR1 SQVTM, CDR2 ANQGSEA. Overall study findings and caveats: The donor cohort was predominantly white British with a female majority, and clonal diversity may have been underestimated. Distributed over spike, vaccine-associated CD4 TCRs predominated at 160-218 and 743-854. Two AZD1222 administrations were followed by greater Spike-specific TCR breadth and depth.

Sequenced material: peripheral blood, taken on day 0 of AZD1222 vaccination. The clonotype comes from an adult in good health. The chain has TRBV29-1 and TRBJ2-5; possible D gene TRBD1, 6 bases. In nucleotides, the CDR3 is TGCAGCGTTGAAGGCAGGGGACGGCCGGAGACCCAGTACTTC. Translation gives CSVEGRGRPETQYF.